This T cell receptor (beta chain) was observed in a study of cytomegalovirus exposure and HLA in healthy donors. Germline loops: CDR1 LGHNT, CDR2 FRNRAP. The CDR3 has 14 residues. Study-wide points: Analyses of presence/absence relied on an assumption of roughly uniform sequencing depth across donors. The investigators catalogued 150 to 200 TCR beta chains as cytomegalovirus-associated. The likely explanation for a cluster of highly shared sequence variants was sequencing artifact.

This clone was seen a single time. Its specificity is not known. Sequence at one end of the junction differs from germline and may be a read error. Vbeta (60) and Jbeta (13) primers were used in the PCR. Produced via immunoSEQ multiplex PCR; TCRdb's table is partial and in-frame only. This table holds some 200,000 clones, over 80% found once. The chain joins TRBV12-5 to TRBJ2-3; weak D call: TRBD1 (5 bases). The sequencing input was PBMCs. The clonotype comes from a boy aged 2 to 9 in good health and CMV-seronegative. The CDR3 DNA reads TGTGCTAGTGGTTTCCAACCTAACCTCCCGGACACCCCATTT. It encodes CASGFQPNLPDTPF.